This T cell receptor beta chain was captured by sequencing in a study of Ad26.COV2.S vaccination and SARS-CoV-2 variants (dated by TCRdb to about 2021). Study-wide context: Vaccine-arm donors were drawn from COV1001, a multicentre, randomized, double-blind, placebo-controlled phase I-IIa trial of Ad26.COV2.S in healthy adults. Ad26.COV2.S was administered intramuscularly at a dose of 5x10^10 or 1x10^11 viral particles, either as one shot or as two shots given 56 days apart. TCRbeta repertoire sequencing served as the tool for gauging how specific and how broad the SARS-CoV-2-reactive T cell receptors were following Ad26.COV2.S vaccination. A total of 32 samples were included in the TCR-sequenced set, comprising 19 Ad26.COV2.S vaccine recipients, 5 placebo recipients and 8 SARS-CoV-2 convalescent individuals. Participants in the trial were split at random into five groups of five each, receiving low-dose or high-dose Ad26.COV2.S once or twice, or else placebo on both occasions. Investigators remained blinded to trial group allocation during experiments and outcome assessment.

Paper-wide results and their limitations: Comparable non-spike TCR breadth was observed between vaccine and placebo recipients, consistent with only spike being contained in the vaccine. The authors noted that the TCR breadth and depth analyses may have underestimated total T cell responses. Compared with placebo recipients, Ad26.COV2.S recipients showed higher spike-specific TCR breadth (P = 0.0014). The study lacked the statistical power to compare responses across vaccine doses or regimens. After vaccination, substantial breadth of spike-specific CD8+ and CD4+ T cell responses was reported.

TCRbeta CDR3 regions were sequenced with the immunoSEQ Assay. After extraction, genomic DNA underwent amplification by bias-controlled multiplex PCR, followed by high-throughput sequencing. The original pipeline was this. Collapsing and filtering of sequences were performed to quantify the absolute abundance of each unique TCRbeta CDR3 region. T cell fraction was estimated by normalization of TCRbeta template counts to usable DNA, with usable DNA being measured through amplification of reference genes present in all nucleated cells. Repertoire TCRs were annotated as SARS-CoV-2-specific when V gene, CDR3 amino acid sequence and J gene were exactly matched to a known reactive TCR set. The reference SARS-CoV-2 TCR set was derived from MIRA and filtered for enrichment in COVID-19-positive ImmuneCODE repertoires, a step that removed public or cross-reactive TCRs. Based on the MIRA antigens, annotated TCRs were further analysed at the level of specific ORF or position within ORF. Breadth was defined as the number of annotated unique rearrangements divided by the total number of unique productive rearrangements, and depth was defined as the summed frequency of the annotated unique rearrangements. Two-sided Wilcoxon rank-sum tests were used to compare TCR breadth between groups. Held by TCRdb, this immuneACCESS table contains in-frame sequences only and omits some clones. Under half of the omission traces to an unresolved V gene where checked; the cause of the rest is unknown. V and J calls and clone size are copied from that table; D and trimming were computed from the DNA. Present in this sample are approximately 350,000 clones, 83% of which were seen just once. 7% to 9.5% of the sample belongs to the ten largest clones.

A note on this clone: No antigen is known for it. Per-base quality was not reported, and no clone a single base away is much larger than it.

Interpreted using the paper, the treatment or condition label stands for: over 15 received Ad26.COV2.S at low or high dose, single or two shots; about 5 received placebo; per-sample allocation not given. For vaccine and placebo recipients, repertoires were sequenced using samples collected on day 63 after the first injection. Between 29 July and 7 August 2020, Cohort 1b enrolled about two dozen adults aged 18-55 years at one site in Boston, USA. Ad26.COV2.S consisted of a replication-incompetent adenovirus type 26 vector by which a prefusion-stabilized SARS-CoV-2 spike protein from the original Wuhan strain was expressed. The cysteine opens and the phenylalanine closes a CDR3 of 14 amino acids. Only the CDR3 region is kept as DNA, spanning 42 bases read in frame from base 1. Trimming removed 5 bases from V and 6 bases from J, leaving 15 bases between the germline ends. As encoded in the germline V gene, CDR1 is SGHTA while CDR2 is FQGNSA.

Specimen: peripheral blood, collected in a trial of Ad26.COV2.S vaccine versus placebo. This TCR derives from a person aged 18-65 years who received the Ad26.COV2.S COVID-19 vaccine or a placebo. The chain employs TRBV7-2 and TRBJ2-3; the D match is possibly TRBD1 or TRBD2, with 6 bases aligned in each. The CDR3 protein is CASSLRGAADTQYF. At the DNA level, the sequence is TGTGCCAGCAGCCTTAGGGGGGCCGCGGATACGCAGTATTTT.